This T cell receptor beta chain stems from a study of blood T cell repertoires in COVID-19. Recovery meant two consecutive negative NP/OP PCR tests, professional clearance, or resolved symptoms. Produced via immunoSEQ multiplex PCR; TCRdb's table is partial and in-frame only. The sample shows fewer than 200,000 clones, approximately 88% of them seen only once. The CDR3 length is 14 residues. Germline loops: CDR1 SEHNR, CDR2 FQNEAQ (reference sequence). With V trimmed by 4 bases and J by 8 bases, 3 bases remained unmatched. This receptor was obtained from a woman younger than 30 who had recovered from COVID-19. The sample taken for sequencing was PBMCs or T cells enriched from blood (not recorded which). The J gene is TRBJ2-2, the V gene TRBV7-9, with 11 bases that match TRBD2. The CDR3 is CASSSLAGAGELFF. CDR3 in DNA: TGTGCCAGCAGCTCACTAGCGGGAGCTGGGGAGCTGTTTTTT.